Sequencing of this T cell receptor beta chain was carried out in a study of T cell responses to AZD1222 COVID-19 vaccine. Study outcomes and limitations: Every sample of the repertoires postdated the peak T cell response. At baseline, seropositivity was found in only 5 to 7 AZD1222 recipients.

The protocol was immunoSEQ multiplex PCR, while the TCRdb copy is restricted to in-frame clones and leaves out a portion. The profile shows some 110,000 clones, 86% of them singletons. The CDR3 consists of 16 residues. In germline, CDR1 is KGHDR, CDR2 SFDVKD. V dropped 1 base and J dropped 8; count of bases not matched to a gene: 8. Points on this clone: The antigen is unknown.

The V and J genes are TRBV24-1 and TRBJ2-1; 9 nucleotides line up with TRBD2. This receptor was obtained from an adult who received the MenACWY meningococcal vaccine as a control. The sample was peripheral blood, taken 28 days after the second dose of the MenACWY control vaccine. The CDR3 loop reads CATSDLASGAGYEQFF. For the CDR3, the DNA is TGTGCCACCAGTGATTTAGCTAGCGGGGCTGGGTATGAGCAGTTCTTC.